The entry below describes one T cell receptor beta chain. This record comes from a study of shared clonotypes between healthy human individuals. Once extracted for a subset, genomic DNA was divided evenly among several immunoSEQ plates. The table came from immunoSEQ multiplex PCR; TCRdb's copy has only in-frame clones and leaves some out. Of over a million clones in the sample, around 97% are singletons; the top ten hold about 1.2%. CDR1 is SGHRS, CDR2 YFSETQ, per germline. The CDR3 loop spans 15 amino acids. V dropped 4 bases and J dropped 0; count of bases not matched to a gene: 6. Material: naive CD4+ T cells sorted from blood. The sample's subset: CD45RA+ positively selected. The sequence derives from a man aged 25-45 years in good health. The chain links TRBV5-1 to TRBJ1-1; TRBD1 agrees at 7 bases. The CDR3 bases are TGCGCCAGCAGCGATCCGGGACAGTTGAACACTGAAGCTTTCTTT. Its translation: CASSDPGQLNTEAFF.